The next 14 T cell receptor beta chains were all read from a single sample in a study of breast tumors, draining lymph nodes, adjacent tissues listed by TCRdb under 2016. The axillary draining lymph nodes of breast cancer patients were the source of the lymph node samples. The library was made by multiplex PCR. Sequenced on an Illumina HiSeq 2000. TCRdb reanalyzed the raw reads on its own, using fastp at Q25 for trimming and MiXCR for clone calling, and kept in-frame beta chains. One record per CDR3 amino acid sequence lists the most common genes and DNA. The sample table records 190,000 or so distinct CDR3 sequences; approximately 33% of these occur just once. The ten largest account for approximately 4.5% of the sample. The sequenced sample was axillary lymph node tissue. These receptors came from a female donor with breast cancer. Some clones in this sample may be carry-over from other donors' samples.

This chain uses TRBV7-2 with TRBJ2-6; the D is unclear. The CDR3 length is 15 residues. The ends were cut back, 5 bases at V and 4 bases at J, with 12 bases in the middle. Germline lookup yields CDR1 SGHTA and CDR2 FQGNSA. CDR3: CASSTLYGGANVLTF. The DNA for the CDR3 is TGTGCCAGCAGCACCCTCTACGGGGGGGCCAACGTCCTGACTTTC. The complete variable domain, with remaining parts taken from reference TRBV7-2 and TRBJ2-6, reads GAGVSQSPSNKVTEKGKDVELRCDPISGHTALYWYRQSLGQGLEFLIYFQGNSAPDKSGLPSDRFSAERTGGSVSTLTIQRTQQEDSAVYLCASSTLYGGANVLTFGAGSRLTVL.

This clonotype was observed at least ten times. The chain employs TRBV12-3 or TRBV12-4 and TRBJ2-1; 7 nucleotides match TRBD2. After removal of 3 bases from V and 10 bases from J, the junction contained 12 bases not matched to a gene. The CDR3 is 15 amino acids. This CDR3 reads CASSFPWGRGHEQFF. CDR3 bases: TGTGCCAGCAGTTTCCCGTGGGGGAGGGGCCACGAGCAGTTCTTC.

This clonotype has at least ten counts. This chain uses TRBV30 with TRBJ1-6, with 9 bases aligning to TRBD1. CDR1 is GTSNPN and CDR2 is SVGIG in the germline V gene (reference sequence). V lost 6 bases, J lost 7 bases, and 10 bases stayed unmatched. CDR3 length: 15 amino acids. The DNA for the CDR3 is TGTGCCTGCCGCAGTAGGGGACAGGGCAATTCACCCCTCCACTTT. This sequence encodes CACRSRGQGNSPLHF.

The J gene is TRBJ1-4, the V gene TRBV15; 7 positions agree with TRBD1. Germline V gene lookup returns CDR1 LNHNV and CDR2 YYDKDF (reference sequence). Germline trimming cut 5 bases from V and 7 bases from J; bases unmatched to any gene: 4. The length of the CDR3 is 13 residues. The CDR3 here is CATSSHRGEKLFF. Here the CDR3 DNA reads TGTGCCACCAGCTCACACAGGGGTGAAAAACTGTTTTTT.

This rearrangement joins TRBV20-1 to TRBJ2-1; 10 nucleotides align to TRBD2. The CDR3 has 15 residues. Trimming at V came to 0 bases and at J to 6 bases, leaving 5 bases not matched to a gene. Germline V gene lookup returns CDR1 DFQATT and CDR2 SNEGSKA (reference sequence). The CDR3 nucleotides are TGCAGTGCTAGAGAGGCTAGCGGGAGTGCCAATGAGCAGTTCTTC. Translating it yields CSAREASGSANEQFF.

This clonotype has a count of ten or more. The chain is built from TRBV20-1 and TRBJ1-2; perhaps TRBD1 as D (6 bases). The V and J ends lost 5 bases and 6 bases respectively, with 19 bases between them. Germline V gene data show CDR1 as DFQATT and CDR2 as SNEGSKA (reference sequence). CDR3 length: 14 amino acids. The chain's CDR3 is CSALGTPRGHGYTF. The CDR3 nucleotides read TGCAGTGCTCTAGGGACACCCCGGGGTCATGGCTACACCTTC.

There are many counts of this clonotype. CDR3 nucleotides: TGTGCTGCGCAGGGGAGCACAGATACGCAGTATTTT. This encodes CAAQGSTDTQYF. J is TRBJ2-3 and V is TRBV25-1; D may be TRBD1 (6 bases). From germline, CDR1 is MGHDK and CDR2 SYGVNS. CDR3 length equals 12 residues.

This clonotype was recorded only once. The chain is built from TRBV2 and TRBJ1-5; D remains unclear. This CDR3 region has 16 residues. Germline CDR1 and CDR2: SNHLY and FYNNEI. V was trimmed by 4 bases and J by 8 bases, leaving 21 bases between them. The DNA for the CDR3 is TGTGCCAGCAGTGCTAGAGATCTGACCGTCGGGAAGCCCCAGCATTTT. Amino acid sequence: CASSARDLTVGKPQHF.

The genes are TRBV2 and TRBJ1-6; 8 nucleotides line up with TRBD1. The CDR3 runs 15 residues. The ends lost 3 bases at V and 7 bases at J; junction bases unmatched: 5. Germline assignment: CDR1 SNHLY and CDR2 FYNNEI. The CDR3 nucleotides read TGTGCCAGCAGTGAGAGGACAGGGCGAAATTCACCCCTCCACTTT. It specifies CASSERTGRNSPLHF.

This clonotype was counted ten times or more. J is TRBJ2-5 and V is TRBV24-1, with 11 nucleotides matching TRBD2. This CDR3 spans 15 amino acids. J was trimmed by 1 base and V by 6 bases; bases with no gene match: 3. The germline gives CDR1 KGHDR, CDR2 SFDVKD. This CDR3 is CATSFGTSGQETQYF. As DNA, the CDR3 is TGTGCCACCAGTTTTGGGACTAGCGGCCAAGAGACCCAGTACTTC.

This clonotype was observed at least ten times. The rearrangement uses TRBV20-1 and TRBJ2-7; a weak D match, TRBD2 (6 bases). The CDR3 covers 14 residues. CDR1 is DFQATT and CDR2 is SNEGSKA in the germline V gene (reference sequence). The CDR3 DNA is TGCGGCCTAACCAGGACTAACACCCCTTCCGAGCAGTACTTC. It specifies CGLTRTNTPSEQYF.

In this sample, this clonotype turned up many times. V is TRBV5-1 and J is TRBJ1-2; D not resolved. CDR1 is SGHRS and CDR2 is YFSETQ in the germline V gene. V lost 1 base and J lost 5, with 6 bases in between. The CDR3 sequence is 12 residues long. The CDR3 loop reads CASSLSQYGYTF. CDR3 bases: TGCGCCAGCAGCTTGTCCCAATATGGCTACACCTTC.

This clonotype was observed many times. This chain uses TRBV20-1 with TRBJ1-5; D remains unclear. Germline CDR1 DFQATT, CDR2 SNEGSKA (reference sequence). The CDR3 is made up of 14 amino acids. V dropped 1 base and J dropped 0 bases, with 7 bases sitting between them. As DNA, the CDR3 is TGCAGTGCTAGAGTAGGCACTAGCAATCAGCCCCAGCATTTT. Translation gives CSARVGTSNQPQHF.

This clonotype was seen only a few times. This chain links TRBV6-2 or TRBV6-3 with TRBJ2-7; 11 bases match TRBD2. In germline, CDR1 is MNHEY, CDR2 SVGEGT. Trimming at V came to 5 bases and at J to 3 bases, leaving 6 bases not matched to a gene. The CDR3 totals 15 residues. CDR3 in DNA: TGTGCCAGCAGTCCCGGGACTAGCGGTATCTACGAGCAGTACTTC. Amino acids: CASSPGTSGIYEQYF.